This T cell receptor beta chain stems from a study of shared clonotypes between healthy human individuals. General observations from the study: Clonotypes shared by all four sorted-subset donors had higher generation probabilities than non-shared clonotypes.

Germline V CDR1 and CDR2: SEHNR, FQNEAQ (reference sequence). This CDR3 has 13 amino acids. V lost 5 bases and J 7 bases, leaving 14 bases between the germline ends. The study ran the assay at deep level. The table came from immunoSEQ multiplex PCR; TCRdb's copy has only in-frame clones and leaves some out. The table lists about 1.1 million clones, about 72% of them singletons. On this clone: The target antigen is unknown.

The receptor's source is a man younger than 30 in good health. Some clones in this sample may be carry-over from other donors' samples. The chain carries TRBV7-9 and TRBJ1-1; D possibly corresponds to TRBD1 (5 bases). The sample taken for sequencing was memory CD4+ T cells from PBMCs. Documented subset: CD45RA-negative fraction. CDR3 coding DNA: TGTGCCAGCAGCGTCACCGTAGGGGTTGAAGCTTTCTTT. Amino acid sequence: CASSVTVGVEAFF.